The 30 T cell receptor beta chains listed next were all sequenced from one sample in a study of T-cell reconstitution after alpha-beta-depleted transplantation in children. A TCRbeta library incorporating unique molecular identifiers was prepared. TCRdb re-called the PCR reads with MiXCR, one entry per CDR3 protein. The data hold around 580,000 distinct CDR3 sequences, with 25% to 30% observed a single time. The specimen was PBMCs, collected before TCRalphabeta/CD19-depleted stem cell transplant. The receptor set was obtained from a boy younger than two with Wiskott-Aldrich syndrome, due to receive a stem cell transplant.

In its sample, this clonotype was seen a few times. The gene calls are TRBV3-1 and TRBJ2-2; 14 positions agree with TRBD2. Germline V gene sequence: CDR1 LGHDT, CDR2 YNNKEL (reference sequence). The CDR3 has 17 residues. V trimming: 6 bases; J trimming: 3 bases; junction bases outside the gene matches: 6. The CDR3 region is CASRGGLAGGHTGELFF. The CDR3 DNA sequence: TGTGCCAGCAGAGGAGGACTAGCGGGAGGACACACCGGGGAGCTGTTTTTT.

This rearrangement joins TRBV27 to TRBJ2-1; possibly TRBD2 for D (6 bases). Germline assignment: CDR1 MNHEY and CDR2 SMNVEV (reference sequence). Trimming removed 3 bases at V and 0 bases at J, with 18 bases between. The CDR3 length is 18 residues. CDR3 protein: CASSLRTGVGSSYNEQFF. The CDR3, as DNA: TGTGCCAGCAGTTTGCGTACGGGAGTTGGGAGCTCCTACAATGAGCAGTTCTTC.

The chain links TRBV5-1 to TRBJ1-1; D is unresolved. The germline V and J ends were trimmed by 2 bases and 2 bases, with 10 bases remaining between them. Germline CDR1 reads SGHRS; CDR2 reads YFSETQ. This CDR3 contains 14 residues. CDR3 sequence: CASSLETLNTEAFF. The CDR3 nucleotides read TGCGCCAGCAGCTTAGAAACGCTCAACACTGAAGCTTTCTTT.

The sample holds a few counts of this clonotype. Germline and junction disagree at one end, which may indicate a read error. This chain's CDR3 is CATSRDSRSSYEQYF. The CDR3 DNA sequence: TGTGCCACCAGCCGAGATTCCCGGAGTTCCTACGAGCAGTACTTC. This rearrangement joins TRBV15 to TRBJ2-7; D is unclear. The CDR3 sequence is 15 residues long. CDR1 is LNHNV, CDR2 YYDKDF, per germline (reference sequence). Supplemented by reference TRBV15 and TRBJ2-7, the full variable domain reads DAMVIQNPRYQVTQFGKPVTLSCSQTLNHNVMYWYQQKSSQAPKLLFHYYDKDFNNEADTPDNFQSRRPNTSFCFLDIRSPGLGDTAMYLCATSRDSRSSYEQYFGPGTRLTVT.

This clonotype was seen a few times. This chain links TRBV6-5 with TRBJ2-7; D gene unclear. Trimming pared 2 bases from V and 1 base from J, leaving 9 bases between. Germline CDR1 reads MNHEY; CDR2 reads SVGAGI. The CDR3 length is 14 residues. Here the CDR3 DNA reads TGTGCCAGCAGTTACGCTAGGTCTTCCTACGAGCAGTACTTC. This gives the protein CASSYARSSYEQYF.

This clonotype was seen a few times. CDR3 region: CASSLGSGVGELFF. The CDR3 nucleotides are TGCGCCAGCAGCCTGGGCTCAGGGGTCGGGGAGCTGTTTTTT. The V call is TRBV5-1, the J call TRBJ2-2; tentative D call: TRBD1 (6 bases). Between the trimmed V and J ends, which lost 4 bases and 7 bases, there was a span of 14 bases. Germline-derived CDR1 and CDR2 are SGHRS and YFSETQ. This CDR3 is 14 amino acids long.

The chain couples TRBV9 to TRBJ2-7; D is unresolved. Per the germline V gene, CDR1 is SGDLS and CDR2 is YYNGEE. The length of the CDR3 is 16 residues. V was pared by 0 bases and J by 6 bases, with 19 bases between. Here the CDR3 reads CASSVGVSILSGEQYF. As DNA, the CDR3 is TGTGCCAGCAGCGTAGGGGTGTCCATTCTTTCCGGCGAGCAGTACTTC.

A few counts support this clonotype. The chain links TRBV5-1 to TRBJ2-6, with a tentative D call TRBD1 (6 bases). The length of the CDR3 is 16 residues. Trimming took off 4 bases at V and 2 bases at J, with 13 bases between the two ends. The germline CDR1 and CDR2 sequences are SGHRS and YFSETQ. The CDR3 here is CASSVLQGAGANVLTF. The CDR3 coding sequence is TGCGCCAGCAGCGTACTACAGGGAGCTGGGGCCAACGTCCTGACTTTC.

The chain uses TRBV14 and TRBJ2-2, with D perhaps TRBD1 or TRBD2 (5 bases each). Germline values: CDR1 SGHDN, CDR2 FVKESK. The V end lost 4 bases, the J end lost 7 bases, and 25 bases lay between the germline ends. The CDR3 loop spans 18 amino acids. This CDR3 is CASSPGRRRVGDGGELFF. CDR3 DNA sequence: TGTGCCAGCAGCCCAGGACGACGCCGTGTGGGGGACGGCGGGGAGCTGTTTTTT.

This clonotype turned up a few times. This chain uses TRBV20-1 with TRBJ2-5, with D uncertain. The V gene's germline CDR1 is DFQATT and CDR2 SNEGSKA (reference sequence). V was clipped by 5 bases and J by 5 bases, with 6 bases between them. The CDR3 has 10 amino acids. CDR3 nucleotide sequence: TGCAGTGCTGCGAGGGAGACCCAGTACTTC. It encodes CSAARETQYF.

Only a few counts were recorded for this clonotype. This chain uses TRBV2 with TRBJ2-3; weak D call: TRBD2 (5 bases). Per the germline V gene, CDR1 is SNHLY and CDR2 is FYNNEI. The germline V and J ends were trimmed by 4 bases and 0 bases, with 17 bases remaining between them. CDR3 length equals 17 residues. This CDR3 reads CASSVRAGRHSTDTQYF. Written as DNA, the CDR3 is TGTGCCAGCAGTGTGCGGGCGGGTCGGCATAGCACAGATACGCAGTATTTT.

The chain couples TRBV5-1 to TRBJ1-1; no clear D gene. This CDR3 region has 16 residues. V gave up 1 base and J gave up 1 base, with 14 bases separating them. Germline V CDR1 and CDR2: SGHRS, YFSETQ. CDR3 amino acids: CASSLRAPRKNTEAFF. CDR3 DNA sequence: TGCGCCAGCAGCTTGAGGGCCCCCAGGAAGAACACTGAAGCTTTCTTT.

CDR3 DNA sequence: TGTGCCAGCAGCTTAAATGGGGCAGCCCAAGAGACCCAGTACTTC. Translated, it gives CASSLNGAAQETQYF. V and J are TRBV7-6 and TRBJ2-5; D might be TRBD1 (5 bases). The CDR3 consists of 15 residues. The germline V gene encodes CDR1 SGHVS and CDR2 FNYEAQ. V dropped 2 bases and J dropped 1 base, with 11 bases sitting between them.

This clonotype occurred a few times. The chain carries TRBV4-1 and TRBJ2-7; 7 bases match TRBD1. Germline values: CDR1 MGHRA, CDR2 YSYEKL. The CDR3 is 15 amino acids. The V segment lost 3 bases and the J segment 1 base; nucleotides outside the gene matches: 6. CDR3 nucleotides: TGCGCCAGCAGCCAGGGATTGGACAGGTCCTACGAGCAGTACTTC. Translated, it gives CASSQGLDRSYEQYF.

J is TRBJ2-5 and V is TRBV10-3; D is possibly TRBD1 or TRBD2 (6 bases each). The CDR3 covers 13 residues. Between the trimmed V and J ends, which lost 5 bases and 5 bases, there was a span of 12 bases. Germline lookup yields CDR1 ENHRY and CDR2 SYGVKD. CDR3 sequence (DNA): TGTGCCATCAGTAAGACAGGAGGGGAGACCCAGTACTTC. Encoded protein: CAISKTGGETQYF.

This chain links TRBV12-3 or TRBV12-4 with TRBJ2-7; D not resolved. V shed 5 bases and J shed 1 base, with 18 bases lying between them. This CDR3 comprises 16 residues. The CDR3 DNA reads as TGTGCCAGCAGTCCCGAGGACCCATTAGGTTCCTACGAGCAGTACTTC. Protein: CASSPEDPLGSYEQYF.

V is TRBV20-1 and J is TRBJ1-5; the D is unclear. Germline V gives CDR1 DFQATT, CDR2 SNEGSKA (reference sequence). The CDR3 covers 14 residues. Trimming cost V 5 bases and J 4 bases, with 15 bases left between them. The CDR3 here is CSAGSPGRNQPQHF. DNA for the CDR3: TGCAGTGCTGGTTCGCCGGGGAGGAATCAGCCCCAGCATTTT.

CDR3 amino acids: CASSFAGGLYNEQFF. For the CDR3, the DNA is TGTGCCAGCAGTTTTGCGGGAGGGCTGTACAATGAGCAGTTCTTC. The chain employs TRBV28 and TRBJ2-1; the match to TRBD2 covers 9 bases. V lost 3 bases, J lost 4 bases, and 4 bases stayed unmatched. The CDR3 sequence is 15 residues long. Per germline, CDR1 MDHEN and CDR2 SYDVKM.

This chain joins TRBV12-3 or TRBV12-4 and TRBJ2-5; 11 bases are a match to TRBD1. V gave up 6 bases and J gave up 4 bases; unmatched junction bases: 10. This CDR3 contains 16 residues. The CDR3 here is CASSRPRDRGRETQYF. The CDR3 DNA follows: TGTGCCAGCAGCCGACCCCGGGACAGGGGGAGAGAGACCCAGTACTTC.

This clonotype was counted a few times. CDR3 protein: CASSVTSGNYEQFF. In DNA form, the CDR3 reads TGTGCCAGCAGCGTGACTAGCGGGAACTATGAGCAGTTCTTC. This chain connects TRBV9 to TRBJ2-1; 11 bases agree with TRBD2. CDR3 length: 14 amino acids. Unmatched junction bases numbered 3, after V lost 2 bases and J lost 8 bases. The germline V gene has CDR1 SGDLS and CDR2 YYNGEE.

This rearrangement joins TRBV5-1 to TRBJ2-1; maybe TRBD1 (5 bases). Germline CDR1 is SGHRS and CDR2 is YFSETQ. CDR3 length: 12 amino acids. This CDR3 is CVTEGAINEQFF. CDR3 bases: TGCGTAACCGAAGGGGCGATCAATGAGCAGTTCTTC. Based on the CDR3 plus reference TRBV5-1 and TRBJ2-1, the full variable domain is KAGVTQTPRYLIKTRGQQVTLSCSPISGHRSVSWYQQTPGQGLQFLFEYFSETQRNKGNFPGRFSGRQFSNSRSEMNVSTLELGDSALYLCVTEGAINEQFFGPGTRLTVL.

This clonotype was seen a few times. CDR3 residues: CASSWGTGARQETQYF. CDR3 sequence (DNA): TGTGCCAGCAGTTGGGGGACAGGGGCTCGACAAGAGACCCAGTACTTC. This rearrangement joins TRBV12-3 or TRBV12-4 to TRBJ2-5; 10 bases are a match to TRBD1. J gave up 2 bases and V 4 bases, and 7 bases lay outside the gene matches. The CDR3 is 16 amino acids.

This chain connects TRBV10-1 to TRBJ2-2; the D gene is possibly TRBD1 (6 bases). The CDR3 is 14 amino acids. V was clipped by 11 bases and J by 2 bases, with 15 bases between them. CDR1 and CDR2 from the germline V gene are WNHNN and SYGVQD (reference sequence). Here the CDR3 DNA reads TGCGCCTCCAAAGAGGGGGTTAACACCGGGGAGCTGTTTTTT. Translating gives CASKEGVNTGELFF.

V is TRBV5-1 and J is TRBJ2-1; TRBD2 agrees at 7 bases. J gave up 3 bases and V 2 bases, and 11 bases lay outside the gene matches. The CDR3 totals 17 residues. Germline CDR1 is SGHRS and CDR2 is YFSETQ. The CDR3 nucleotides are TGCGCCAGCAGCTTAAGAGAGCGGGGTCTCCTCTACAATGAGCAGTTCTTC. It translates to CASSLRERGLLYNEQFF.

Only one count was recorded for this clonotype. This chain connects TRBV30 to TRBJ1-6, with D maybe TRBD1 (6 bases). The CDR3 runs to 13 residues. Between the trimmed V and J ends, which lost 1 base and 13 bases, there was a span of 14 bases. The germline gives CDR1 GTSNPN, CDR2 SVGIG (reference sequence). The CDR3 sequence: CAWSGAGAAPLHF. The CDR3 region has the DNA TGTGCCTGGAGTGGAGCAGGGGCCGCTCCCCTCCACTTT.

The chain joins TRBV5-8 to TRBJ2-7, with 7 bases fitting TRBD1. The CDR3 consists of 14 residues. V was clipped by 5 bases and J by 5 bases; unmatched bases: 10. Per the germline V gene, CDR1 is SGHTS and CDR2 is YDEGEE. The CDR3 reads CASRGVGGRNEQYF. CDR3 bases: TGTGCCAGCAGGGGCGTAGGGGGCCGCAACGAGCAGTACTTC.

This clonotype was counted once. The chain joins TRBV7-6 to TRBJ2-5; D is ambiguous. V gave up 5 bases and J gave up 3 bases, with 10 bases separating them. Per germline, CDR1 SGHVS and CDR2 FNYEAQ. CDR3 length: 13 amino acids. CDR3 amino acids: CASSNGRKETQYF. DNA for the CDR3: TGTGCCAGCAGCAACGGACGGAAAGAGACCCAGTACTTC.

This chain joins TRBV20-1 and TRBJ2-7, with D hard to call. Between the trimmed V and J ends, which lost 0 bases and 3 bases, there was a span of 9 bases. The CDR3 sequence is 13 residues long. Germline CDR1 reads DFQATT; CDR2 reads SNEGSKA (reference sequence). The chain's CDR3 is CSARDQPNYEQYF. The DNA of the CDR3 is TGCAGTGCTAGAGACCAACCCAACTACGAGCAGTACTTC.

This clonotype was seen repeatedly, ten times or more. The V gene is TRBV14, the J gene TRBJ2-1; the D call may be TRBD1 or TRBD2 (5 bases each). The CDR3 covers 13 residues. Trimming removed 3 bases from V and 2 bases from J, with 5 bases in between. CDR1 SGHDN and CDR2 FVKESK come from the germline V gene. CDR3 loop: CASSQGPYNEQFF. CDR3 nucleotides: TGTGCCAGCAGCCAGGGACCCTACAATGAGCAGTTCTTC.

This clonotype has a handful of counts. The rearrangement uses TRBV24-1 and TRBJ2-1; D may be TRBD1 (6 bases). CDR1 is KGHDR and CDR2 is SFDVKD in the germline V gene. Trimming took 1 base from V and 10 from J, leaving 10 bases between them. The CDR3 contains 13 residues. The CDR3 DNA is TGTGCCACCAGTGATTTCACAGGGACAGAGCAGTTCTTC. The encoded protein is CATSDFTGTEQFF.